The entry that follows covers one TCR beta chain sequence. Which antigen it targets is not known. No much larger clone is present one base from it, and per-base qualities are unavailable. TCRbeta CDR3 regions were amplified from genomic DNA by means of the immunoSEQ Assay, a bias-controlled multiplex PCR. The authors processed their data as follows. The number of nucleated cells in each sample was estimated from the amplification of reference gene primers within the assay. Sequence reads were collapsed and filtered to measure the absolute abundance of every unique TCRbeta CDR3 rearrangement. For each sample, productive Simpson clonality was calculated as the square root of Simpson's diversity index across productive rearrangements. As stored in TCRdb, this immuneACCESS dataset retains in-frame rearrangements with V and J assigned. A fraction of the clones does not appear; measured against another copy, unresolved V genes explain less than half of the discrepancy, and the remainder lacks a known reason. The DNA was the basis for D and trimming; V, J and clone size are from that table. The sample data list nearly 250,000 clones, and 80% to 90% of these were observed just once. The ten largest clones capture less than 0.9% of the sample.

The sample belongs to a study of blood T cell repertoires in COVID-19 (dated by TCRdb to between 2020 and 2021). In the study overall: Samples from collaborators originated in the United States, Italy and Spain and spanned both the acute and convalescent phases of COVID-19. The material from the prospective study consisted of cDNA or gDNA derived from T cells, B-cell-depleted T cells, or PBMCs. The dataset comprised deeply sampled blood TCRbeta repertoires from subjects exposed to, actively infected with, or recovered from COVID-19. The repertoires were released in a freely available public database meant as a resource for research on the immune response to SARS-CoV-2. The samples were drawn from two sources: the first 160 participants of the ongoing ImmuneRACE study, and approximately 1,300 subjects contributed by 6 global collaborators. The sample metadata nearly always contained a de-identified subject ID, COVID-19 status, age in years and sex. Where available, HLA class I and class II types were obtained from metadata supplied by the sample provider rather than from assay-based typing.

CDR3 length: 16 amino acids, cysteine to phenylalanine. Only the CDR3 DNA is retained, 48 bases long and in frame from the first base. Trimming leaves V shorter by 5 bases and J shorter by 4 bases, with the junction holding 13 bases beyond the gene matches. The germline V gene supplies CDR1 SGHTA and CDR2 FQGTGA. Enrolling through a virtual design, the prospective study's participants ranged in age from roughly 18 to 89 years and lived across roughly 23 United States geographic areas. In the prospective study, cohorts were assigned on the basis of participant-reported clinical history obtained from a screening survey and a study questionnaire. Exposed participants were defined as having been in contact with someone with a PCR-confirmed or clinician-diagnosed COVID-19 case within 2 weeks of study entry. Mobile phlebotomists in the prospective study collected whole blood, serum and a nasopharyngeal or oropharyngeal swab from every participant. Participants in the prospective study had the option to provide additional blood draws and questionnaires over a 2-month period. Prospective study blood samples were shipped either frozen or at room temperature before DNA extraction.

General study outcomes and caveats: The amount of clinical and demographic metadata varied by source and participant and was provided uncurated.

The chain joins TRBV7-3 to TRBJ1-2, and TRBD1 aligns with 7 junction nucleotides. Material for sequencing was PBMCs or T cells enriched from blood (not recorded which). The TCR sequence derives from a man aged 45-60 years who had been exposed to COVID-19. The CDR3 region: CASSESSGQYRYGYTF. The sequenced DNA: TGTGCCAGCAGCGAGTCCTCGGGACAGTACCGCTATGGCTACACCTTC.